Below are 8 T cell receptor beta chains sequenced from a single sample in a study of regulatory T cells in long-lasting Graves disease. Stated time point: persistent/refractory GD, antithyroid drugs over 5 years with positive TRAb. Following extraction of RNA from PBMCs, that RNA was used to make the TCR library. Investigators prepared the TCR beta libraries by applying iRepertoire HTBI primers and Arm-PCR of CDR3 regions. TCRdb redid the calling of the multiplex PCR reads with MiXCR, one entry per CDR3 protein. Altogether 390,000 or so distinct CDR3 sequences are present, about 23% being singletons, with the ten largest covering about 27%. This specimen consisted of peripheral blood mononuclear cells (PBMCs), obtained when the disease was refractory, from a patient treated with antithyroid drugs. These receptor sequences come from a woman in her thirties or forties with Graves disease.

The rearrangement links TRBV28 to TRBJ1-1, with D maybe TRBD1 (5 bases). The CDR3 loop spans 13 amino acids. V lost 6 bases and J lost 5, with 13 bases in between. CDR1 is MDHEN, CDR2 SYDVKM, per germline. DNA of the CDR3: TGTGCCAGCAGGCCAGGGAGGGAAACTGAAGCTTTCTTT. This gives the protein CASRPGRETEAFF.

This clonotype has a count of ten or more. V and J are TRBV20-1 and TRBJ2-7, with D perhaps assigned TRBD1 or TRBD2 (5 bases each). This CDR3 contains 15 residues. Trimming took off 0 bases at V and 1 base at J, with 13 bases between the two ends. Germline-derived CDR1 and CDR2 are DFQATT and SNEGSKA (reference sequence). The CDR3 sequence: CSARDRDGISYEQYF. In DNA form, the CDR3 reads TGCAGTGCTAGAGACCGGGACGGTATTTCCTACGAGCAGTACTTC.

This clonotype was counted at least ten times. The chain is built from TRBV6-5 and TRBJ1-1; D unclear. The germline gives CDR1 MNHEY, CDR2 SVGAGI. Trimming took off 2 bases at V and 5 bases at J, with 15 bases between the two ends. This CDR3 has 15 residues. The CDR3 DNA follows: TGTGCCAGCAGTTACCGGGCCATCGTGGGGACTGAAGCTTTCTTT. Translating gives CASSYRAIVGTEAFF.

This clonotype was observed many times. This CDR3 reads CASSFQRPWGGGGPEETQYF. The CDR3 region has the DNA TGTGCCAGCAGTTTCCAACGACCCTGGGGAGGGGGCGGCCCCGAAGAGACCCAGTACTTC. V usage is TRBV28 and J usage is TRBJ2-5; D tentatively reads TRBD1 or TRBD2 (7 bases each). From germline, CDR1 is MDHEN and CDR2 SYDVKM. This CDR3 spans 20 amino acids. Trimming shortened V by 3 bases and J by 3 bases, and 29 bases separated the two germline ends.

The CDR3: CASRFKGTGDAFF. DNA of the CDR3: TGTGCCAGCAGATTCAAGGGGACAGGGGATGCTTTCTTT. The chain employs TRBV6-1 and TRBJ1-1, with 10 bases that match TRBD1. The CDR3 covers 13 residues. J lost 11 bases, V lost 6 bases, and 9 bases had no gene match. Looked up from germline, CDR1 is MNHNS and CDR2 is SASEGT.

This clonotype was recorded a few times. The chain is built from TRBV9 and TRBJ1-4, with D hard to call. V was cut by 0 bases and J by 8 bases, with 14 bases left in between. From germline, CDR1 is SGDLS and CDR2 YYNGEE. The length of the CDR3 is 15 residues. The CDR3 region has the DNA TGTGCCAGCAGCGTAGCTCCGGCGGAGGAGGAAAAACTGTTTTTT. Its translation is CASSVAPAEEEKLFF.

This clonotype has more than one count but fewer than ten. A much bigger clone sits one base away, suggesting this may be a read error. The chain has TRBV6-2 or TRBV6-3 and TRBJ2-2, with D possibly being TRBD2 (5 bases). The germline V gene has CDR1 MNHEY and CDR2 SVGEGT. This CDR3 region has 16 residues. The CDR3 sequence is CASSYNVGHSTGELVF. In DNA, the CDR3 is TGTGCCAGCAGTTACAACGTAGGGCATTCCACCGGGGAGCTGGTTTTT.

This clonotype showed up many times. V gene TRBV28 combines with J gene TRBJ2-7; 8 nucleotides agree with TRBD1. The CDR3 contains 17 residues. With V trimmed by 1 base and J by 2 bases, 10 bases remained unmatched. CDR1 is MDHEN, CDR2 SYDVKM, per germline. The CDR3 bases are TGTGCCAGCAGTTTATACACCCGGACAGGGATAGCCTACGAGCAGTACTTC. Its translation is CASSLYTRTGIAYEQYF.